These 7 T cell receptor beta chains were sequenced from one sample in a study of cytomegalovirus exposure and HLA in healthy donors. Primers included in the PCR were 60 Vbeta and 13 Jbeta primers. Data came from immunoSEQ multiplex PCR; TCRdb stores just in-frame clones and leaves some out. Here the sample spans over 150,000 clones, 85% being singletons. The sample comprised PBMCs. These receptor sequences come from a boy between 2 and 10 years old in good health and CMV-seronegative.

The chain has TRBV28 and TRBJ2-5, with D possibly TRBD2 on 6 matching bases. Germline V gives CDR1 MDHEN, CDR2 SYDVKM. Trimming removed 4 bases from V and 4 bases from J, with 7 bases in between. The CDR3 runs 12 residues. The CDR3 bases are TGTGCCAGCAGTTCCGGGGGAGAGACCCAGTACTTC. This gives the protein CASSSGGETQYF.

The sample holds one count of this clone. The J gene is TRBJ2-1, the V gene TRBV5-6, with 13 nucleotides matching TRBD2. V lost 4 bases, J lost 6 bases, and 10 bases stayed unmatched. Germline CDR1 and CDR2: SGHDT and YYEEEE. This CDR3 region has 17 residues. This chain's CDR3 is CASSKEKLAGGPNEQFF. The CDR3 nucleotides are TGTGCCAGCAGCAAGGAGAAACTAGCGGGAGGGCCCAATGAGCAGTTCTTC.

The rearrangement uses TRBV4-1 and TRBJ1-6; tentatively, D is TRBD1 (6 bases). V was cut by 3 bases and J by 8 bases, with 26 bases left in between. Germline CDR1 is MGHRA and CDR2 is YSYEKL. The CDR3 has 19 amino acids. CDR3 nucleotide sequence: TGCGCCAGCAGCCACGAAACTCCGGGACACACGCAGATAGATTCACCCCTCCACTTT. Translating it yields CASSHETPGHTQIDSPLHF.

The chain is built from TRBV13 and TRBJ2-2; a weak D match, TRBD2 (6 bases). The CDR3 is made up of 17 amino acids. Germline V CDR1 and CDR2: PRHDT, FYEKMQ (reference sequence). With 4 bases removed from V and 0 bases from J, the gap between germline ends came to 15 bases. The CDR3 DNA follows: TGTGCCAGCAGCTCGGGACTCCTGGAAGCGAACACCGGGGAGCTGTTTTTT. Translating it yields CASSSGLLEANTGELFF.

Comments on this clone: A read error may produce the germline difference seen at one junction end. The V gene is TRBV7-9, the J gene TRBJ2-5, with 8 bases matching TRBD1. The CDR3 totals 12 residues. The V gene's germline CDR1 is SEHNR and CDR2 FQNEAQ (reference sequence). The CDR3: CSSSGQGATQYF. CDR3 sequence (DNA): TGTTCCAGCAGCGGACAGGGAGCGACCCAGTACTTC.

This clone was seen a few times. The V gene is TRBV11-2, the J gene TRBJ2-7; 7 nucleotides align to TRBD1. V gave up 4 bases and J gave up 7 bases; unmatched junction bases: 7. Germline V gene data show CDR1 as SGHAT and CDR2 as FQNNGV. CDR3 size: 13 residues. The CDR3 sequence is CASSSRQGREQYF. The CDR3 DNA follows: TGTGCCAGCAGCTCTCGACAGGGTAGGGAGCAGTACTTC.

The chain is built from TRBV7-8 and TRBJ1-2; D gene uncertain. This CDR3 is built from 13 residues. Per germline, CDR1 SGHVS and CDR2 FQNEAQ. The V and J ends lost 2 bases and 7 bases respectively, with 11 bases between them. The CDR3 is CASSLNGVRGYTF. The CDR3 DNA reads TGTGCCAGCAGCTTAAATGGAGTGCGTGGCTACACCTTC.